This T cell receptor beta chain was profiled in a study of radiotherapy plus CTLA-4 blockade in lung cancer. The table came from immunoSEQ multiplex PCR; TCRdb's copy has only in-frame clones and leaves some out. The profile shows tens of thousands of clones, 79% of them singletons. Germline V gene sequence: CDR1 SQVTM, CDR2 ANQGSEA. V lost 6 bases and J lost 9; bases outside the gene matches: 20. The CDR3 is 17 residues long. This receptor was taken from a human donor with non-small cell lung cancer who had a partial response to radiotherapy plus ipilimumab. This material consisted of peripheral blood, taken from a patient treated with radiotherapy plus ipilimumab. The V call is TRBV29-1, the J call TRBJ2-1; 10 bases fit TRBD2. CDR3 bases: TGCAGCGTACCCTCGAGGCTAGCGGGGGCCCCAGGAGGTGAGCAGTTCTTC. Protein: CSVPSRLAGAPGGEQFF.